A selection of T cell receptor beta chains follows, all from one sample in a study of blood T cell repertoires in COVID-19. TCRdb's copy holds only in-frame clones and misses some; the assay was immunoSEQ multiplex PCR. The data contain around 300,000 clones, under 90% of them singletons. The sample comprised PBMCs or T cells enriched from blood (not recorded which). The receptors here all came from a woman in her forties who had recovered from COVID-19. CDR3s include the opening cysteine and the closing phenylalanine or tryptophan. A D gene is named only where the DNA matches it firmly.

CDR3 protein: CASSFTGGTGETQYF
D gene: NA
V gene: TRBV7-9
J gene: TRBJ2-5

CDR3 protein: CASSWTGTSYEQYF
D gene: TRBD1
V gene: TRBV2
J gene: TRBJ2-7

CDR3 protein: CASSRDSGSGETQYF
D gene: TRBD1
V gene: TRBV2
J gene: TRBJ2-5

CDR3 protein: CASSRLASSTDTQYF
D gene: NA
V gene: TRBV5-1
J gene: TRBJ2-3

CDR3 protein: CASSPREQNYGYTF
D gene: NA
V gene: TRBV27
J gene: TRBJ1-2

CDR3 protein: CAFFRGRQGGYTF
D gene: TRBD1
V gene: TRBV30
J gene: TRBJ1-2

CDR3 protein: CASSLGRLNTEAFF
D gene: NA
V gene: TRBV27
J gene: TRBJ1-1

CDR3 protein: CASGGGSWTEAFF
D gene: NA
V gene: TRBV30
J gene: TRBJ1-1

CDR3 protein: CASSNLAPSYNEQFF
D gene: NA
V gene: TRBV6-6
J gene: TRBJ2-1

CDR3 protein: CASSRSGVYGYTF
D gene: NA
V gene: TRBV25-1
J gene: TRBJ1-2

CDR3 protein: CASRRQTGYGYTF
D gene: NA
V gene: TRBV11-2
J gene: TRBJ1-2

CDR3 protein: CASSRDGGTQYF
D gene: NA
V gene: TRBV28
J gene: TRBJ2-5

CDR3 protein: CASSLFGGTGIHQPQHF
D gene: TRBD1
V gene: TRBV7-6
J gene: TRBJ1-5

CDR3 protein: CASSSRTSTYEQYF
D gene: NA
V gene: TRBV5-5
J gene: TRBJ2-7

CDR3 protein: CASSVSGEAYEQYF
D gene: NA
V gene: TRBV9
J gene: TRBJ2-7

CDR3 protein: CASNGGGLAGVREQFF
D gene: TRBD2
V gene: TRBV5-4
J gene: TRBJ2-1

CDR3 protein: CASSMFRAEAFF
D gene: NA
V gene: TRBV19
J gene: TRBJ1-1

CDR3 protein: CASSILAGNLPSTDTQYF
D gene: TRBD2
V gene: TRBV6-2/TRBV6-3
J gene: TRBJ2-3

CDR3 protein: CASKAASGSYNEQFF
D gene: NA
V gene: TRBV19
J gene: TRBJ2-1

CDR3 protein: CASSFLAGGPSTDTQYF
D gene: TRBD2
V gene: TRBV5-1
J gene: TRBJ2-3

CDR3 protein: CASSKTTGVNTEAFF
D gene: TRBD1
V gene: TRBV5-1
J gene: TRBJ1-1

CDR3 protein: CASIQNTINIQYF
D gene: NA
V gene: TRBV5-5
J gene: TRBJ2-4

CDR3 protein: CASSQDSYGYTF
D gene: NA
V gene: TRBV6-5
J gene: TRBJ1-2

CDR3 protein: CASSVITGPGETQYF
D gene: NA
V gene: TRBV9
J gene: TRBJ2-5